The clone carrying this T cell receptor (beta chain) was seen many times. Its antigen is not known. Quantitative 5'-RACE with molecular barcodes produced the TCR beta libraries. TCRdb re-called the 5' RACE reads through MiXCR, storing one row per CDR3 protein. The table has a few hundred thousand distinct CDR3 sequences, 18% seen once. Trimming removed 5 bases at V and 2 bases at J, with 16 bases between. The CDR3 sequence is 15 residues long. This record belongs to a study of CD8 T cells in ankylosing spondylitis. Study findings and constraints: For ankylosing spondylitis blood, a TCR beta motif of about 8 highly homologous variants appeared characteristic. Disease-linked clones were reportedly significantly enriched in matched ankylosing spondylitis synovial fluid.

This TCR was recovered from a male donor with ankylosing spondylitis or in good health (not recorded which). The sequenced sample was blood, either unsorted or a sorted T cell fraction (not recorded which). This sequence joins TRBV12-3 or TRBV12-4 and TRBJ2-7; D may match TRBD1 or TRBD2 (6 bases each). As DNA, the CDR3 is TGTGCCAGCAGTGGGAGGAAGACAGGAGCCTACGAGCAGTACTTC. Protein product: CASSGRKTGAYEQYF.